The sample holds many counts of the clone carrying this TCR beta chain. The entry originates in a study of glioma-infiltrating T cells. Trimming pared 9 bases from V and 6 bases from J, leaving 14 bases between. The germline gives CDR1 MNHNS, CDR2 SASEGT. The CDR3 contains 12 residues. Amplification of TCR alpha and beta CDR3 regions from RNA used iRepertoire nested multiplex PCR. From the multiplex PCR reads, TCRdb called clonotypes with MiXCR, one entry per CDR3 protein. This table has approximately 110,000 distinct CDR3 sequences, 20% to 25% appearing once. The sample comprised glioma tissue, nonneoplastic brain tissue, or PBMCs (not recorded which). This chain joins TRBV6-1 and TRBJ2-5; D possibly matches TRBD1 or TRBD2 (5 bases each). The receptor was isolated from a human donor with low-grade glioma or glioblastoma, undergoing nonglioma brain surgery, or in good health (not recorded which). This CDR3 is CASLEAGQTQYF. The CDR3 DNA follows: TGTGCCAGTTTGGAGGCAGGGCAGACCCAGTACTTC.